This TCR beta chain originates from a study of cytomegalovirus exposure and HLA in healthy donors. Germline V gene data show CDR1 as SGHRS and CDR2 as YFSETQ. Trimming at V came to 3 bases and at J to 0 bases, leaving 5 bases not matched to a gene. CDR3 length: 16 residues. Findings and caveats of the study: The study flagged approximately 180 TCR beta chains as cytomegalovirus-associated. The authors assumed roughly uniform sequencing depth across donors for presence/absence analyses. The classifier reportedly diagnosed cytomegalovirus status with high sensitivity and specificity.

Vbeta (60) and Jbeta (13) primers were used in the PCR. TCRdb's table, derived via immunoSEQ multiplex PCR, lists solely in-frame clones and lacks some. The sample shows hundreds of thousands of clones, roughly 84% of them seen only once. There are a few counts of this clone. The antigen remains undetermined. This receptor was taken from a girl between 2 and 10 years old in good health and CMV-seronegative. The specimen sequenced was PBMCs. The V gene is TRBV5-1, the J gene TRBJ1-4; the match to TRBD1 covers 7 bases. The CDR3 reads CASSWTGFATNEKLFF. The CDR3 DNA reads TGCGCCAGCAGCTGGACAGGCTTTGCAACTAATGAAAAACTGTTTTTT.